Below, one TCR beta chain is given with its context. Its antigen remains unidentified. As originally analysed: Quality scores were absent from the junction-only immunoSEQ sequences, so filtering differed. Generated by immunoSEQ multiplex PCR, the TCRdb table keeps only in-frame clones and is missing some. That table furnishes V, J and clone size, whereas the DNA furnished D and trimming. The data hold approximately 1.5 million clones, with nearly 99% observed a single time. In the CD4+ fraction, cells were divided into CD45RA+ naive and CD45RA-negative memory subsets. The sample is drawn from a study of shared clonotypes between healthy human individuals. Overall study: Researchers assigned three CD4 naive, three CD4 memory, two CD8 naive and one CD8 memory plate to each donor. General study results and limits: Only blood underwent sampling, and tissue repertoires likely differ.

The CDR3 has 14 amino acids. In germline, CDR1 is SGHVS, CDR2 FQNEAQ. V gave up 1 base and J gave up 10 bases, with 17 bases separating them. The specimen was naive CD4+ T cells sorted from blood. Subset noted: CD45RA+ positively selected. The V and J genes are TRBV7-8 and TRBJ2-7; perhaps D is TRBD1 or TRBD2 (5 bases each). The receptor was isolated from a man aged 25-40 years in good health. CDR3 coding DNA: TGTGCCAGCAGCTTAGAGAGGGGCCCAGGAAGCCAGTACTTC. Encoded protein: CASSLERGPGSQYF.